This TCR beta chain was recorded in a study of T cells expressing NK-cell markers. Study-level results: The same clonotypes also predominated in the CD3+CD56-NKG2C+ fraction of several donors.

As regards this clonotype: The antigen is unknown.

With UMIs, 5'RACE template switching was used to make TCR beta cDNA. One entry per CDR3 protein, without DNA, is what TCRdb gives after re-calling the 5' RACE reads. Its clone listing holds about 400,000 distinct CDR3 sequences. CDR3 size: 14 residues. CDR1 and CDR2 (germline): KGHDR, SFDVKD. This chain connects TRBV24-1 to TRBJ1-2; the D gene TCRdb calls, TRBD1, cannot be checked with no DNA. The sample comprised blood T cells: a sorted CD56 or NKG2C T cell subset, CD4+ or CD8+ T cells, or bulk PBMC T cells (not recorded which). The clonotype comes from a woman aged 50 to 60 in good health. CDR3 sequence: CATSAHDRGGGYTF.